Following are 14 T cell receptor beta chains from one sample sequenced in a study of T cells in Graves' hyperthyroidism and ophthalmopathy. From RNA transcripts, TCR beta CDR3 regions were amplified. First-round RT-PCR of the TCR CDR3 relied on the HTBI primer set. TCRdb re-derived calls from the multiplex PCR reads in MiXCR, one entry per CDR3 protein. The table shows 250,000 to 300,000 distinct CDR3 sequences, with 17% occurring only once. The sample was blood. The receptor source for this set is a woman aged 55-70 years with Graves' ophthalmopathy.

This clonotype was detected many times. The V and J genes are TRBV5-6 and TRBJ2-7, with D maybe TRBD1 (5 bases). The V gene lost 0 bases and the J gene lost 5 bases, with 9 bases spanning the gap. This CDR3 has 13 residues. Germline assignment: CDR1 SGHDT and CDR2 YYEEEE. CDR3 in amino acids: CASSLVQENEQYF. The CDR3 coding sequence is TGTGCCAGCAGCTTGGTACAGGAAAACGAGCAGTACTTC.

This clonotype has at least ten counts. The V gene is TRBV3-1, the J gene TRBJ1-1, with TRBD1 as a possible D gene (6 bases). The germline V and J ends were trimmed by 6 bases and 1 base, with 12 bases remaining between them. The CDR3 contains 14 residues. Germline assignment: CDR1 LGHDT and CDR2 YNNKEL (reference sequence). DNA for the CDR3: TGTGCCAGCAGACCCCGGGACAAGAACACTGAAGCTTTCTTT. Amino acids: CASRPRDKNTEAFF.

At least ten counts were recorded for this clonotype. V is TRBV18 and J is TRBJ2-2; D is ambiguous. CDR3 length equals 15 residues. Germline CDR1 and CDR2: KGHSH and LQKENI. Trimming pared 3 bases from V and 0 bases from J, leaving 8 bases between. The CDR3 here is CASSPPPPNTGELFF. In nucleotides, the CDR3 is TGTGCCAGCTCACCCCCCCCACCGAACACCGGGGAGCTGTTTTTT.

This clonotype was detected many times. The CDR3 is CATSSWASAGVRVGSYNEQFF. The CDR3 DNA reads TGTGCCACCAGTTCCTGGGCCTCAGCGGGAGTAAGGGTTGGATCCTACAATGAGCAGTTCTTC. The chain combines TRBV24-1 with TRBJ2-1; 8 positions agree with TRBD2. The CDR3 totals 21 residues. V was pared by 6 bases and J by 1 base, with 22 bases of the junction left unmatched. Germline CDR1 KGHDR, CDR2 SFDVKD.

This sequence joins TRBV11-2 and TRBJ2-7; TRBD1 matches 7 bases. Looked up from germline, CDR1 is SGHAT and CDR2 is FQNNGV. This CDR3 is built from 15 residues. Trimming cost V 5 bases and J 2 bases; bases outside gene matches: 9. The CDR3 DNA sequence: TGTGCCAGCAGCCCATACAGGGGCGATACCTACGAGCAGTACTTC. This gives the protein CASSPYRGDTYEQYF.

The V and J genes are TRBV29-1 and TRBJ2-3; D may be TRBD1 (5 bases). Germline V gives CDR1 SQVTM, CDR2 ANQGSEA. This CDR3 region has 12 residues. V shed 7 bases and J shed 2 bases, with 10 bases lying between them. CDR3 nucleotide sequence: TGCAGCGGATTGGACACCACAGATACGCAGTATTTT. It encodes CSGLDTTDTQYF.

This clonotype was detected ten times or more. V and J are TRBV6-1 and TRBJ2-5; 11 nucleotides agree with TRBD2. Germline CDR1 and CDR2: MNHNS and SASEGT. This CDR3 has 16 amino acids. The V segment lost 8 bases and the J segment 5 bases; nucleotides outside the gene matches: 13. The DNA of the CDR3 is TGTGCCAGCGTCCGACCCCCGGGACTAGCGGCGGAGACCCAGTACTTC. Translated, it gives CASVRPPGLAAETQYF.

This clonotype occurred a few times. The rearrangement joins TRBV13 to TRBJ1-6; D unresolved. V was clipped by 1 base and J by 7 bases, with 11 bases between them. The CDR3 consists of 15 residues. Germline assignment: CDR1 PRHDT and CDR2 FYEKMQ (reference sequence). CDR3 coding DNA: TGTGCCAGCAGCTTAGCAGGATCTCTAAATTCACCCCTCCACTTT. It is translated as CASSLAGSLNSPLHF.

This chain joins TRBV6-1 and TRBJ2-1; either TRBD1 or TRBD2 may fit D (5 bases each). This CDR3 comprises 15 residues. The germline CDR1 and CDR2 sequences are MNHNS and SASEGT. V lost 6 bases and J lost 0, with 12 bases in between. Here the CDR3 DNA reads TGTGCCAGCAGCCCCGGGGCAGACTCCTACAATGAGCAGTTCTTC. Its protein product is CASSPGADSYNEQFF.

This sequence joins TRBV10-3 and TRBJ2-1; no clear D gene. This CDR3 has 13 residues. The V gene lost 11 bases and the J gene lost 3 bases, with 14 bases spanning the gap. Germline V gene lookup returns CDR1 ENHRY and CDR2 SYGVKD. The CDR3 DNA sequence: TGTGCCGTCGGGTCCCTTAGCTACAATGAGCAGTTCTTC. It codes for CAVGSLSYNEQFF.

The sample holds many counts of this clonotype. The chain is built from TRBV20-1 and TRBJ1-4; D ambiguous. Trimming stripped 1 base from V and 10 bases from J, with 13 bases between. The CDR3 length is 13 residues. Germline V gives CDR1 DFQATT, CDR2 SNEGSKA (reference sequence). The CDR3 spells CSARGNLAGKLFF. The DNA of the CDR3 is TGCAGTGCTAGAGGGAACTTAGCCGGAAAACTGTTTTTT.

This clonotype was counted at least ten times. The CDR3 protein is CASSLSQTEAFF. Here the CDR3 DNA reads TGTGCCAGCAGCCTCTCCCAGACTGAAGCTTTCTTT. This chain joins TRBV12-3 or TRBV12-4 and TRBJ1-1; D is unclear. Trimming took 6 bases from V and 5 from J, leaving 10 bases between them. This CDR3 has 12 amino acids.

This clonotype was counted at least ten times. The chain uses TRBV29-1 and TRBJ2-3; D might be TRBD2 (7 bases). Trimming took off 6 bases at V and 3 bases at J, with 19 bases between the two ends. This CDR3 is 15 amino acids long. The germline V gene has CDR1 SQVTM and CDR2 ANQGSEA. CDR3 bases: TGCAGCGTCGCTGGGGGGGCAGGGAGGACAGATACGCAGTATTTT. It yields the protein CSVAGGAGRTDTQYF.

The gene calls are TRBV20-1 and TRBJ2-2; TRBD2 matches 11 bases. In germline, CDR1 is DFQATT, CDR2 SNEGSKA (reference sequence). This CDR3 has 17 residues. The V gene end was trimmed by 5 bases and the J gene end by 5 bases; junction bases not matched to a gene: 13. The CDR3 is CSALLASGRTGTGELFF. The DNA of the CDR3 is TGCAGTGCTCTACTTGCTAGCGGGAGGACCGGGACCGGGGAGCTGTTTTTT.